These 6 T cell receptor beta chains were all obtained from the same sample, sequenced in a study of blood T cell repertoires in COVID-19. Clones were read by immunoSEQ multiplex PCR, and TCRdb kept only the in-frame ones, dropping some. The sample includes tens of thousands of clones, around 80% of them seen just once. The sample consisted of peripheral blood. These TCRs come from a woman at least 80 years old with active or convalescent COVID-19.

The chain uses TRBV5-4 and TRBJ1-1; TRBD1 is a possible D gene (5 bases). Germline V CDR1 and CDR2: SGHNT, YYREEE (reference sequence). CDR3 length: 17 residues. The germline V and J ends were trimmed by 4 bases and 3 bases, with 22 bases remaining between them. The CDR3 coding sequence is TGTGCCAGCAGCCCGCTAAGCCCCAGGGCGAAGGACACTGAAGCTTTCTTT. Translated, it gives CASSPLSPRAKDTEAFF.

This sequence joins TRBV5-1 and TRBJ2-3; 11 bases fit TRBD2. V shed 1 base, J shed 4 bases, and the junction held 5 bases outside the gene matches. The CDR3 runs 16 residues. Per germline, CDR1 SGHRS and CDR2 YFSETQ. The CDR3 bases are TGCGCCAGCAGCTTGTCCGCGGGACTAGCGGCAGATACGCAGTATTTT. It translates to CASSLSAGLAADTQYF.

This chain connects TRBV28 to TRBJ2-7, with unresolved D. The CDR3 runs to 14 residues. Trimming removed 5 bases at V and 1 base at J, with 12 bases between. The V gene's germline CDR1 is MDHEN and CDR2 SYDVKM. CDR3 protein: CASSGWSQSYEQYF. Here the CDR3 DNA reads TGTGCCAGCAGTGGGTGGAGCCAATCCTACGAGCAGTACTTC.

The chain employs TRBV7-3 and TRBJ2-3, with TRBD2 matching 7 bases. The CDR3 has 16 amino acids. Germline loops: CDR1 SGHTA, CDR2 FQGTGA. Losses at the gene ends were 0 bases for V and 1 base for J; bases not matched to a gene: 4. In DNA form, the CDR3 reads TGTGCCAGCAGCTTAACGGCGGGAGTAGGCACAGATACGCAGTATTTT. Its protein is CASSLTAGVGTDTQYF.

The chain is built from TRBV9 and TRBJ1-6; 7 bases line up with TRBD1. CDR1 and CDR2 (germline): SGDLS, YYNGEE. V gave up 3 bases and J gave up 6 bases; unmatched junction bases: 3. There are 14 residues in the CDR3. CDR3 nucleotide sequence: TGTGCCAGCAGCGACCGGGACAGTAATTCACCCCTCCACTTT. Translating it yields CASSDRDSNSPLHF.

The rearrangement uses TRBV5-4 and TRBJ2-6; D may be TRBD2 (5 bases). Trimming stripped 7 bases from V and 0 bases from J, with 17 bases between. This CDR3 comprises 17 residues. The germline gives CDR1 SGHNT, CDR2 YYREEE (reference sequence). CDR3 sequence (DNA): TGTGCCAGCCGGAGCGGACCAGAGAGCTCTGGGGCCAACGTCCTGACTTTC. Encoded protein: CASRSGPESSGANVLTF. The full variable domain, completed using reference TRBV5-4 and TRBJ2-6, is ETGVTQSPTHLIKTRGQQVTLRCSSQSGHNTVSWYQQALGQGPQFIFQYYREEENGRGNFPPRFSGLQFPNYSSELNVNALELDDSALYLCASRSGPESSGANVLTFGAGSRLTVL.